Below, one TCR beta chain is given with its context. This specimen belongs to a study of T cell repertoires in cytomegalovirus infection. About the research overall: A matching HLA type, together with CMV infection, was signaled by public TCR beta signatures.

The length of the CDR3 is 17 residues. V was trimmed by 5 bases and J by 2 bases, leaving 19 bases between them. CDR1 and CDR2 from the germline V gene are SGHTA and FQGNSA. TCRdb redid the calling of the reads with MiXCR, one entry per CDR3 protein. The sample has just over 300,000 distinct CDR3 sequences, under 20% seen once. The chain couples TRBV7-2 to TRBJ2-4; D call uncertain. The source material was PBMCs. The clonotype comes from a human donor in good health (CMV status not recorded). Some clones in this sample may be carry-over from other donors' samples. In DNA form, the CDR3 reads TGTGCCAGCAGCCCCGTTGCGGCGCTTTCAACCAAAAACATTCAGTACTTC. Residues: CASSPVAALSTKNIQYF. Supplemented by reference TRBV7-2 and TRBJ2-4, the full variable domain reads GAGVSQSPSNKVTEKGKDVELRCDPISGHTALYWYRQSLGQGLEFLIYFQGNSAPDKSGLPSDRFSAERTGGSVSTLTIQRTQQEDSAVYLCASSPVAALSTKNIQYFGAGTRLSVL.